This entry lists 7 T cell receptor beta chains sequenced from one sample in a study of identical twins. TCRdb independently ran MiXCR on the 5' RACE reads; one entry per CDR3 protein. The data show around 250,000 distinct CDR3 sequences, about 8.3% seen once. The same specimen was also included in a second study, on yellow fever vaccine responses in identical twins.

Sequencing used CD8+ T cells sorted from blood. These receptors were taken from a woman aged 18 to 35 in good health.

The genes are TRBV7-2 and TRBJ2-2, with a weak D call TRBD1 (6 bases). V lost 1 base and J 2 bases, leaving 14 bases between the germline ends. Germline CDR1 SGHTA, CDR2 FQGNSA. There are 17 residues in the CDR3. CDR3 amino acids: CASSLGGRTLNTGELFF. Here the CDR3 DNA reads TGTGCCAGCAGCTTAGGGGGGCGGACACTCAACACCGGGGAGCTGTTTTTT.

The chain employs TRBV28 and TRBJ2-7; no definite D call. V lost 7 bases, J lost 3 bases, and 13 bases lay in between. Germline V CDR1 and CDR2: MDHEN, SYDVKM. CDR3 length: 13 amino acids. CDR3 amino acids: CASTPPTSYEQYF. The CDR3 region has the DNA TGTGCCAGCACCCCCCCGACCAGCTACGAGCAGTACTTC.

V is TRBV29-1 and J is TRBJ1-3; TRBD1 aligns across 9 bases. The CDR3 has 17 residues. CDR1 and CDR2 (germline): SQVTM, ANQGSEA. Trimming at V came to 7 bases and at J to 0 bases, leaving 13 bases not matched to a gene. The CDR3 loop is CSAFRDREPHSGNTIYF. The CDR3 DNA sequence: TGCAGCGCTTTCCGGGACAGGGAGCCACACTCTGGAAACACCATATATTTT.

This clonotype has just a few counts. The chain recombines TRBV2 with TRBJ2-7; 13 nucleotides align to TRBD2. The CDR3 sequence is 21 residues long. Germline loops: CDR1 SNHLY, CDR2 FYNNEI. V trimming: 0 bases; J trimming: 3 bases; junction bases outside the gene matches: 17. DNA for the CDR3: TGTGCCAGCAGTGAAGCCCATGGGACTAGCGGGAACCTCTATAAAGGCTACGAGCAGTACTTC. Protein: CASSEAHGTSGNLYKGYEQYF.

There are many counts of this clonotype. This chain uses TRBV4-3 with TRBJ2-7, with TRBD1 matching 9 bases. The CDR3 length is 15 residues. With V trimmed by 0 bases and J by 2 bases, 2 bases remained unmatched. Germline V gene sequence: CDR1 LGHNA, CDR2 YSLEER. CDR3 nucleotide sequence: TGCGCCAGCAGCCAAGATCGACAGGGGGCCTACGAGCAGTACTTC. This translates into CASSQDRQGAYEQYF.

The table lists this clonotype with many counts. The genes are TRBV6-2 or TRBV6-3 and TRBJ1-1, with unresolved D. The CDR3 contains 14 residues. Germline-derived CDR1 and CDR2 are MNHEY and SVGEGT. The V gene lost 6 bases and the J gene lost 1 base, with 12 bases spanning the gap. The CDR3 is CASSRKVTNTEAFF. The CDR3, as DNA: TGTGCCAGCAGCCGTAAGGTGACGAACACTGAAGCTTTCTTT.

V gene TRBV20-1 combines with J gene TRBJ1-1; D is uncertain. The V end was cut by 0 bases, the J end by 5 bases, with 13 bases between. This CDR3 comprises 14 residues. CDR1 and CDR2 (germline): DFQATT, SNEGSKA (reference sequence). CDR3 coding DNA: TGCAGTGCTAGAGATATTGATGGAGGGACTGAAGCTTTCTTT. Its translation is CSARDIDGGTEAFF.